This passage covers 32 T cell receptor beta chains from one sample sequenced in a study of cytomegalovirus exposure and HLA in healthy donors. The primer mix had 60 Vbeta and 13 Jbeta primers. The data were produced by immunoSEQ multiplex PCR, yet TCRdb's version contains in-frame clones alone and is incomplete. The sample shows 180,000 or so clones, approximately 85% of them seen only once. The source material was PBMCs. The receptors were sampled from a young man in good health and CMV-seropositive.

V and J are TRBV12-5 and TRBJ1-5; possible D gene TRBD1, 5 bases. Trimming left V 2 bases short and J 2 bases short, with 10 bases between. The CDR3 loop spans 15 amino acids. CDR1 and CDR2 (germline): LGHNT, FRNRAP. The CDR3 region is CASGLNPRGNQPQHF. CDR3 sequence (DNA): TGTGCTAGTGGTTTGAATCCCAGGGGCAATCAGCCCCAGCATTTT. The full variable domain, completed using reference TRBV12-5 and TRBJ1-5, is DARVTQTPRHKVTEMGQEVTMRCQPILGHNTVFWYRQTMMQGLELLAYFRNRAPLDDSGMPKDRFSAEMPDATLATLKIQPSEPRDSAVYFCASGLNPRGNQPQHFGDGTRLSIL.

The chain uses TRBV5-1 and TRBJ2-7; TRBD1 might be the D (6 bases). V shed 0 bases and J shed 7 bases, with 20 bases lying between them. The germline V gene has CDR1 SGHRS and CDR2 YFSETQ. This CDR3 region has 16 residues. The CDR3 reads CASSLDYRAFDLEQYF. CDR3 nucleotide sequence: TGCGCCAGCAGCTTGGACTACAGGGCGTTCGATCTAGAGCAGTACTTC.

The chain is built from TRBV25-1 and TRBJ2-5; a possible D gene is TRBD2 (6 bases). V was cut by 3 bases and J by 3 bases, with 14 bases left in between. Per the germline V gene, CDR1 is MGHDK and CDR2 is SYGVNS. CDR3 length: 15 amino acids. DNA of the CDR3: TGTGCCAGCAGTGAGTCCCGGGGGATTAAAGAGACCCAGTACTTC. As protein: CASSESRGIKETQYF.

This clone has just a few counts. V is TRBV10-3 and J is TRBJ1-1; perhaps TRBD1 as D (6 bases). Germline CDR1 is ENHRY and CDR2 is SYGVKD. This CDR3 has 11 residues. The V end was cut by 9 bases, the J end by 3 bases, with 8 bases between. CDR3 DNA: TGTGCCATACAGGGTCACACTGAAGCTTTCTTT. Protein sequence: CAIQGHTEAFF.

This clone was seen a handful of times. The rearrangement uses TRBV5-4 and TRBJ1-1; 10 nucleotides match TRBD1. The J segment lost 4 bases and the V segment lost 0 bases, leaving 6 bases of the junction unmatched. Germline CDR1 reads SGHNT; CDR2 reads YYREEE (reference sequence). The CDR3 sequence is 16 residues long. The CDR3 DNA sequence: TGTGCCAGCAGCTTGGGAGGGGACAGGGGAATCACTGAAGCTTTCTTT. Amino acids: CASSLGGDRGITEAFF.

The V gene is TRBV28, the J gene TRBJ2-5; 7 nucleotides line up with TRBD2. Germline loops: CDR1 MDHEN, CDR2 SYDVKM. This CDR3 contains 15 residues. Trimming removed 6 bases from V and 1 base from J; junction bases left unmatched: 8. As DNA, the CDR3 is TGTGCCAGCAGCGCCCCCCTAGCGGTCCAAGAGACCCAGTACTTC. It specifies CASSAPLAVQETQYF.

The chain carries TRBV11-1 and TRBJ2-7, with D possibly being TRBD1 (6 bases). Trimming stripped 1 base from V and 5 bases from J, with 18 bases between. Germline V lookup: CDR1 SGHAT, CDR2 FQDESV (reference sequence). CDR3 length: 16 amino acids. Here the CDR3 reads CASSLDNWQGYDEQYF. The DNA of the CDR3 is TGTGCCAGCAGCTTAGATAATTGGCAGGGGTACGACGAGCAGTACTTC. Combining the CDR3 with reference TRBV11-1 and TRBJ2-7 gives the whole variable domain EAEVAQSPRYKITEKSQAVAFWCDPISGHATLYWYRQILGQGPELLVQFQDESVVDDSQLPKDRFSAERLKGVDSTLKIQPAELGDSAMYLCASSLDNWQGYDEQYFGPGTRLTVT.

The rearrangement links TRBV28 to TRBJ2-5; 8 bases agree with TRBD2. The germline CDR1 and CDR2 sequences are MDHEN and SYDVKM. With V trimmed by 4 bases and J by 11 bases, 9 bases remained unmatched. This CDR3 region has 13 residues. The CDR3 nucleotides read TGTGCCAGCAGTTGGAAAACCGGGGGGGAGCAGTACTTC. Its translation is CASSWKTGGEQYF.

J is TRBJ2-7 and V is TRBV9, with 8 positions matching TRBD2. Germline V gene sequence: CDR1 SGDLS, CDR2 YYNGEE. V dropped 3 bases and J dropped 3; count of bases not matched to a gene: 5. CDR3 size: 14 residues. The CDR3 DNA sequence: TGTGCCAGCAGCGGGAGCGGGGGACTCTACGAGCAGTACTTC. This translates into CASSGSGGLYEQYF.

The gene calls are TRBV7-2 and TRBJ1-3; the D is unclear. With 1 base removed from V and 2 bases from J, the gap between germline ends came to 6 bases. Germline values: CDR1 SGHTA, CDR2 FQGNSA. The length of the CDR3 is 14 residues. Written as DNA, the CDR3 is TGTGCCAGCAGCTTAGTATCGGCTGGAAACACCATATATTTT. It codes for CASSLVSAGNTIYF.

V is TRBV5-1 and J is TRBJ2-1; possibly TRBD1 for D (6 bases). The CDR3 is made up of 14 amino acids. Germline CDR1 is SGHRS and CDR2 is YFSETQ. V gave up 0 bases and J gave up 8 bases, with 12 bases separating them. Written as DNA, the CDR3 is TGCGCCAGCAGCTTGGCACAGGGATACGATGAGCAGTTCTTC. Translation gives CASSLAQGYDEQFF. Supplemented by reference TRBV5-1 and TRBJ2-1, the full variable domain reads KAGVTQTPRYLIKTRGQQVTLSCSPISGHRSVSWYQQTPGQGLQFLFEYFSETQRNKGNFPGRFSGRQFSNSRSEMNVSTLELGDSALYLCASSLAQGYDEQFFGPGTRLTVL.

The chain is built from TRBV5-1 and TRBJ2-3, with D perhaps matching TRBD2 (5 bases). The CDR3 has 15 residues. V lost 4 bases to trimming and J lost 1 base, with 13 bases between them. Looked up from germline, CDR1 is SGHRS and CDR2 is YFSETQ. CDR3 sequence reads: CASSLTVGGTDTQYF. The CDR3 bases are TGCGCCAGCAGCCTGACGGTCGGGGGCACAGATACGCAGTATTTT.

The table lists this clone with a count of one. The genes are TRBV29-1 and TRBJ2-6; TRBD2 matches at 7 bases. With V trimmed by 6 bases and J by 0 bases, 14 bases remained unmatched. In germline, CDR1 is SQVTM, CDR2 ANQGSEA. The CDR3 covers 18 residues. The DNA for the CDR3 is TGCAGCGTCACTCAAGGGACTAACACTAACTCTGGGGCCAACGTCCTGACTTTC. It specifies CSVTQGTNTNSGANVLTF.

The sample holds one count of this clone. The DNA of the CDR3 is TGTGCCAGCAGGACGGGGACAGGGCCTTCCTACGAGCAGTACTTC. Its translation is CASRTGTGPSYEQYF. The rearrangement joins TRBV6-5 to TRBJ2-7; TRBD1 agrees at 9 bases. The trim removed 6 bases at V and 1 base at J, leaving 7 bases unmatched. Germline V gives CDR1 MNHEY, CDR2 SVGAGI. This CDR3 contains 15 residues.

V is TRBV7-8 and J is TRBJ1-4, with D unresolved. The CDR3 spans 15 residues. V dropped 6 bases and J dropped 7 bases, with 18 bases sitting between them. From germline, CDR1 is SGHVS and CDR2 FQNEAQ. The CDR3 coding sequence is TGTGCCAGCAGGGCGTCGTTGGGCCCAGGTGAAAAACTGTTTTTT. It codes for CASRASLGPGEKLFF.

V gene TRBV6-5 combines with J gene TRBJ1-2, with D perhaps TRBD1 (5 bases). Trimming cost V 6 bases and J 3 bases, with 11 bases left between them. Germline V CDR1 and CDR2: MNHEY, SVGAGI. The CDR3 sequence is 13 residues long. CDR3 bases: TGTGCCAGCAGCGTCGCAGGGCACTATGGCTACACCTTC. Translated, it gives CASSVAGHYGYTF.

The chain carries TRBV12-5 and TRBJ2-2; D is perhaps TRBD2 (5 bases). Germline V lookup: CDR1 LGHNT, CDR2 FRNRAP. V was clipped by 5 bases and J by 1 base, with 14 bases between them. The CDR3 length is 16 residues. The CDR3 region has the DNA TGTGCTAGTGGTCTACCTCAAAGCGGGAACACCGGGGAGCTGTTTTTT. It encodes CASGLPQSGNTGELFF.

This rearrangement joins TRBV6-1 to TRBJ1-2; D may be TRBD1 (5 bases). CDR1 and CDR2 (germline): MNHNS, SASEGT. With 3 bases removed from V and 2 bases from J, the gap between germline ends came to 10 bases. The CDR3 totals 14 residues. The CDR3 spells CASSDPGPNYGYTF. CDR3 DNA: TGTGCCAGCAGTGACCCAGGGCCAAACTATGGCTACACCTTC.

The chain joins TRBV9 to TRBJ1-3, with TRBD1 matching 9 bases. The V segment lost 3 bases and the J segment 7 bases; nucleotides outside the gene matches: 11. This CDR3 is 16 amino acids long. Germline CDR1 SGDLS, CDR2 YYNGEE. DNA of the CDR3: TGTGCCAGCAGCGCCGACCCCGGGACAGGGAGTAACACCATATATTTT. This encodes CASSADPGTGSNTIYF.

There are a few counts of this clone. The chain combines TRBV25-1 with TRBJ1-1, with D unresolved. Per germline, CDR1 MGHDK and CDR2 SYGVNS. Trimming took off 3 bases at V and 1 base at J, with 12 bases between the two ends. The CDR3 contains 15 residues. The CDR3 sequence is CASSDGRAGNTEAFF. CDR3 bases: TGTGCCAGCAGTGATGGGAGGGCAGGGAACACTGAAGCTTTCTTT. Using reference TRBV25-1 and TRBJ1-1 for the parts outside the CDR3, the full variable domain is EADIYQTPRYLVIGTGKKITLECSQTMGHDKMYWYQQDPGMELHLIHYSYGVNSTEKGDLSSESTVSRIRTEHFPLTLESARPSHTSQYLCASSDGRAGNTEAFFGQGTRLTVV.

The V and J genes are TRBV11-2 and TRBJ2-3; 8 bases are a match to TRBD2. The CDR3 extends over 15 amino acids. Germline assignment: CDR1 SGHAT and CDR2 FQNNGV. J lost 1 base, V lost 5 bases, and 5 bases had no gene match. The CDR3 protein is CASSRGRGGTDTQYF. In DNA, the CDR3 is TGTGCCAGCAGCCGTGGGCGGGGGGGCACAGATACGCAGTATTTT.

Comments on this clone: At one end the junction does not follow the germline gene, possibly because of a read error. The chain combines TRBV7-7 with TRBJ2-1; 10 bases map to TRBD1. CDR1 is SSHAT, CDR2 FNYEAQ, per germline (reference sequence). The CDR3 has 15 residues. The CDR3 coding sequence is TGTGCTAGCAGCTTGGGGACAGGGGCCCACAATGAGCAGTTCTTC. Amino acids: CASSLGTGAHNEQFF.

The chain recombines TRBV5-1 with TRBJ2-7; D possibly corresponds to TRBD2 (6 bases). The germline V and J ends were trimmed by 0 bases and 3 bases, with 7 bases remaining between them. The CDR3 contains 13 residues. Germline V gene sequence: CDR1 SGHRS, CDR2 YFSETQ. The CDR3 is CASSLVGGYEQYF. In DNA form, the CDR3 reads TGCGCCAGCAGCTTGGTCGGGGGCTACGAGCAGTACTTC. The complete variable domain, with remaining parts taken from reference TRBV5-1 and TRBJ2-7, reads KAGVTQTPRYLIKTRGQQVTLSCSPISGHRSVSWYQQTPGQGLQFLFEYFSETQRNKGNFPGRFSGRQFSNSRSEMNVSTLELGDSALYLCASSLVGGYEQYFGPGTRLTVT.

This clone was picked up a small number of times. This chain links TRBV5-5 with TRBJ1-1; D unclear. Trimming removed 6 bases at V and 1 base at J, with 19 bases between. Germline assignment: CDR1 SGHKS and CDR2 YYEKEE (reference sequence). This CDR3 spans 16 amino acids. In DNA, the CDR3 is TGTGCCAGCACCCCCCTCCGCCTGGAGCCGAACACTGAAGCTTTCTTT. Translating gives CASTPLRLEPNTEAFF.

The chain links TRBV5-6 to TRBJ2-7; no clear D gene. In germline, CDR1 is SGHDT, CDR2 YYEEEE. Trimming cost V 3 bases and J 2 bases, with 9 bases left between them. This CDR3 has 13 amino acids. In nucleotides, the CDR3 is TGTGCCAGCAGCTCCAGACGGGCCTACGAGCAGTACTTC. This sequence encodes CASSSRRAYEQYF.

The rearrangement links TRBV19 to TRBJ2-5; TRBD1 matches at 10 bases. The CDR3 length is 14 residues. Looked up from germline, CDR1 is LNHDA and CDR2 is SQIVND (reference sequence). Unmatched junction bases numbered 4, after V lost 5 bases and J lost 4 bases. CDR3: CASSGRDRGETQYF. CDR3 DNA sequence: TGTGCCAGTAGTGGTAGGGACAGGGGAGAGACCCAGTACTTC.

V usage is TRBV27 and J usage is TRBJ2-1, with D perhaps TRBD1 (5 bases). V dropped 7 bases and J dropped 0 bases, with 19 bases sitting between them. The CDR3 has 17 amino acids. Germline V lookup: CDR1 MNHEY, CDR2 SMNVEV (reference sequence). The CDR3: CASTLASTAGSYNEQFF. The CDR3 bases are TGTGCCAGCACCCTGGCCTCGACAGCAGGCTCCTACAATGAGCAGTTCTTC.

Here the CDR3 DNA reads TGTGCCAGCAGTACAGGGGCTCGGGGTCAGCCCCAGCATTTT. Residues: CASSTGARGQPQHF. The rearrangement joins TRBV6-1 to TRBJ1-5, with TRBD1 matching 7 bases. Germline V gives CDR1 MNHNS, CDR2 SASEGT. With V trimmed by 5 bases and J by 6 bases, 7 bases remained unmatched. This CDR3 contains 14 residues.

The genes are TRBV27 and TRBJ1-2, with a weak D call TRBD1 (6 bases). This CDR3 region has 18 residues. V was clipped by 2 bases and J by 6 bases, with 25 bases between them. CDR1 is MNHEY, CDR2 SMNVEV, per germline (reference sequence). Written as DNA, the CDR3 is TGTGCCAGCAGTTTAACCCAAGACACGTACAGGGAAATTAATGGCTACACCTTC. Protein sequence: CASSLTQDTYREINGYTF.

The V call is TRBV6-5, the J call TRBJ2-7, with D possibly matching TRBD2 (6 bases). Trimming removed 0 bases from V and 4 bases from J, with 13 bases in between. This CDR3 is 15 amino acids long. The germline V gene has CDR1 MNHEY and CDR2 SVGAGI. CDR3 amino acids: CASSYSGGAPYEQYF. In nucleotides, the CDR3 is TGTGCCAGCAGTTACTCAGGAGGGGCCCCGTACGAGCAGTACTTC.

The chain is built from TRBV6-4 and TRBJ2-3; tentatively, D is TRBD2 (5 bases). Trimming left V 5 bases short and J 2 bases short, with 11 bases between. Germline V gene sequence: CDR1 MRHNA, CDR2 SNTAGT. The CDR3 has 14 amino acids. CDR3 protein: CASSRSGNTDTQYF. DNA for the CDR3: TGTGCCAGCAGTCGGAGCGGAAACACAGATACGCAGTATTTT.

The chain recombines TRBV15 with TRBJ2-3; 8 nucleotides align to TRBD1. The V segment lost 2 bases and the J segment 5 bases; nucleotides outside the gene matches: 3. The germline gives CDR1 LNHNV, CDR2 YYDKDF (reference sequence). The CDR3 covers 14 residues. The CDR3 sequence: CATSRFDRGDTQYF. The CDR3 DNA is TGTGCCACCAGCAGATTCGACAGGGGAGATACGCAGTATTTT.